These T cell receptor beta chains were read from a single sample in a study of blood T cells in healthy people across ages. Using its own MiXCR run on the 5' RACE reads, TCRdb lists one record per CDR3 protein. The sample records about 1.5 million distinct CDR3 sequences, roughly 43% being singletons. Source material: blood. The receptors originated from a woman aged 18-29 years in good health. Each CDR3 is given with its conserved first and last residue. A D gene is named only where the DNA matches it firmly. The size of a clone is reported for some rows only, either as once, few or many, or as a class for expanded clones.

clone_size	d_call	j_call	v_call	cdr3_aa	cdr3_nt
.	.	TRBJ1-1	TRBV6-1	CASSASPWRASTEAFF	TGTGCCAGCAGTGCCAGCCCGTGGAGGGCCTCCACTGAAGCTTTCTTT
.	TRBD2	TRBJ2-7	TRBV20-1	CSAYSGPALYEQYF	TGCAGTGCTTATAGCGGGCCAGCGCTCTACGAGCAGTACTTC
few	.	TRBJ2-1	TRBV4-1	CASSHHDYEQFF	TGCGCCAGCAGCCACCACGACTATGAGCAGTTCTTC
.	.	TRBJ1-2	TRBV18	CASSPFPNYYGYTF	TGTGCCAGCTCACCATTTCCCAACTACTATGGCTACACCTTC
.	.	TRBJ2-1	TRBV7-2	CASSLGRLANGQFF	TGTGCCAGCAGCTTAGGGAGGCTAGCGAATGGGCAGTTCTTC
.	.	TRBJ2-3	TRBV18	CASSPRVIRTDTQYF	TGTGCCAGCTCACCACGGGTGATCAGGACAGATACGCAGTATTTT
.	.	TRBJ2-2	TRBV18	CASSLPTGRDGELFF	TGTGCCAGCTCACTCCCGACAGGGAGGGACGGGGAGCTGTTTTTT
.	TRBD1	TRBJ2-2	TRBV5-5	CASSANPGQGAGELFF	TGTGCCAGCAGCGCTAACCCGGGACAGGGGGCCGGGGAGCTGTTTTTT
once	TRBD2	TRBJ2-3	TRBV4-3	CASSPEGLGAFTDTQYF	TGCGCCAGCAGCCCAGAGGGACTAGGGGCCTTCACAGATACGCAGTATTTT
few	.	TRBJ1-2	TRBV4-1	CASSQRYRAGYTF	TGCGCCAGCAGCCAACGCTACAGGGCTGGCTACACCTTC
few	TRBD1	TRBJ2-3	TRBV20-1	CSASADRDTDTQYF	TGCAGTGCTAGCGCGGACAGGGACACAGATACGCAGTATTTT
few	.	TRBJ2-7	TRBV9	CASSGIEGESSYEQYF	TGTGCCAGCAGCGGGATTGAGGGAGAGAGCTCCTACGAGCAGTACTTC
.	TRBD1	TRBJ1-6	TRBV20-1	CSARGDRNRYNSPLHF	TGCAGTGCTAGAGGGGACAGGAATCGCTATAATTCACCCCTCCACTTT
.	TRBD1	TRBJ2-7	TRBV7-2	CASSFGTGTIYEQYF	TGTGCCAGCAGCTTTGGGACAGGGACAATCTACGAGCAGTACTTC
.	.	TRBJ2-2	TRBV9	CASSASTGELFF	TGTGCCAGCAGCGCAAGCACCGGGGAGCTGTTTTTT
.	TRBD1	TRBJ1-2	TRBV7-9	CASSFIAGTGGQYGYTF	TGTGCCAGCAGCTTTATCGCAGGCACAGGGGGCCAATATGGCTACACCTTC
.	.	TRBJ1-2	TRBV6-2/TRBV6-3	CASSDSGTSYGYTF	TGTGCCAGCAGTGACTCGGGAACTTCCTATGGCTACACCTTC
.	TRBD1	TRBJ1-2	TRBV12-3/TRBV12-4	CASTPGQGYGYTF	TGTGCCAGCACCCCGGGACAGGGGTATGGCTACACCTTC
.	.	TRBJ1-2	TRBV20-1	CSAGGDTGGYTF	TGCAGTGCTGGGGGGGATACGGGTGGCTACACCTTC
few	.	TRBJ2-6	TRBV5-6	CASSLGWGSSGANVLTF	TGTGCCAGCAGCCTTGGTTGGGGGAGCTCTGGGGCCAACGTCCTGACTTTC
.	.	TRBJ1-1	TRBV29-1	CSVTRTAEAFF	TGCAGCGTCACACGGACAGCTGAAGCTTTCTTT
.	.	TRBJ1-2	TRBV7-2	CASSLAPGTNYDYTF	TGTGCCAGCAGCTTAGCGCCCGGGACTAACTATGACTACACCTTC
.	.	TRBJ1-3	TRBV4-1	CASSQDGQENTIYF	TGCGCCAGCAGCCAAGATGGGCAAGAAAACACCATATATTTT
.	.	TRBJ1-6	TRBV27	CASSPKQKSYNSPLHF	TGTGCCAGCAGTCCCAAACAGAAGTCCTATAATTCACCCCTCCACTTT
.	TRBD2	TRBJ2-1	TRBV18	CASSPNSGGGEQFF	TGTGCCAGCTCACCGAATAGCGGGGGTGGTGAGCAGTTCTTC
few	.	TRBJ2-1	TRBV28	CASRGYVSYNEQFF	TGTGCCAGCAGGGGGTATGTCTCCTACAATGAGCAGTTCTTC